This TCR beta chain comes out of a study of glioma-infiltrating T cells after dendritic cell vaccination. As for the study in general: Three intradermal dendritic cell vaccine injections were given every two weeks.

The CDR3 length is 12 residues. V lost 2 bases and J lost 5, with 7 bases in between. This clone was detected only once. Time point meaning: after dendritic cell vaccination, including at tumor progression/relapse. The assay was immunoSEQ multiplex PCR, and TCRdb's table has in-frame clones only and misses some. Here the sample spans about 25,000 clones, approximately 89% being singletons. The gene calls are TRBV5-3 and TRBJ1-1; D ambiguous. TRBV5-3 falls under the ORF class, with uncertain function. The TCR sequence derives from a human donor with glioblastoma. The material was blood, obtained after dendritic cell vaccination. CDR3 sequence reads: CARSLRETEAFF. CDR3 sequence (DNA): TGTGCCAGAAGCTTAAGGGAGACTGAAGCTTTCTTT.